The TCR beta chain under discussion was sequenced for a study of vaccination and CD4 T cells after COVID-19. The Oncomine TCR Beta short-read assay was what sequenced the DNA obtained from cultured CD4+ T cells. Each CDR3 protein is one row after TCRdb ran MiXCR on the PCR reads. The sample shows around 16,000 distinct CDR3 sequences, 44% of them seen only once. Remarks on this clonotype: The antigen is undetermined.

Described treatment: approximately 9-day PBMC culture with coronavirus spike peptide pools or control peptides (ViraFEST assay). The sequenced sample was CD4+ T cells from blood, cultured in vitro. The TCR sequence derives from a human donor who had recovered from COVID-19.

The CDR3 protein is CASSLLVAEAFF. The CDR3 DNA is TGTGCCAGCAGTTTGTTGGTGGCTGAAGCTTTCTTT. The V and J genes are TRBV2 and TRBJ1-1, with D unresolved. The V gene lost 5 bases and the J gene lost 6 bases, with 10 bases spanning the gap. The CDR3 loop spans 12 amino acids. The germline gives CDR1 SNHLY, CDR2 FYNNEI.